The 24 T cell receptor beta chains listed next were all sequenced from one sample in a study of CD8 T cells in Susac syndrome. Random hexamers primed reverse transcription of roughly 0.5 to 1 ug RNA. From the immunoSEQ multiplex PCR reads, TCRdb called clonotypes with MiXCR, one entry per CDR3 protein. The sample holds about 160,000 distinct CDR3 sequences, over 85% seen once. Sample: CD4+ T cells from PBMCs. The receptors were sampled from a human donor in good health.

This sequence joins TRBV6-5 and TRBJ1-2; no definite D call. From germline, CDR1 is MNHEY and CDR2 SVGAGI. This CDR3 has 15 residues. With 5 bases removed from V and 4 bases from J, the gap between germline ends came to 17 bases. CDR3 residues: CASSLTDVASYGYTF. DNA for the CDR3: TGTGCCAGCAGTCTCACGGACGTTGCAAGCTATGGCTACACCTTC.

The chain couples TRBV7-9 to TRBJ1-1, with D possibly matching TRBD1 (5 bases). This CDR3 spans 14 amino acids. V lost 2 bases, J lost 4 bases, and 11 bases lay in between. Per the germline V gene, CDR1 is SEHNR and CDR2 is FQNEAQ (reference sequence). CDR3 nucleotides: TGTGCCAGCAGCTTAACGGGGCGCGGCACTGAAGCTTTCTTT. It yields the protein CASSLTGRGTEAFF.

The rearrangement uses TRBV7-2 and TRBJ1-5, with D possibly matching TRBD1 (5 bases). Germline CDR1 is SGHTA and CDR2 is FQGNSA. Trimming took 0 bases from V and 7 from J, leaving 7 bases between them. This CDR3 comprises 13 residues. CDR3 nucleotides: TGTGCCAGCAGCTTAGCTCGGGGGCAGCCCCAGCATTTT. It encodes CASSLARGQPQHF.

The CDR3 DNA reads as TGTGCCAGCAGCGCTAGACGGGGCGGGGAGCTGTTTTTT. Amino acid sequence: CASSARRGGELFF. V gene TRBV7-2 combines with J gene TRBJ2-2, with D maybe TRBD2 (5 bases). Trimming pared 5 bases from V and 7 bases from J, leaving 11 bases between. CDR1 is SGHTA, CDR2 FQGNSA, per germline. The CDR3 extends over 13 amino acids.

The chain is built from TRBV5-4 and TRBJ2-5, with a possible D match to TRBD1 (5 bases). V lost 1 base and J lost 13, with 17 bases in between. This CDR3 has 13 residues. Germline V gene lookup returns CDR1 SGHNT and CDR2 YYREEE (reference sequence). The CDR3 loop is CASSLKGSVSWYF. For the CDR3, the DNA is TGTGCCAGCAGCTTGAAGGGGTCGGTCAGTTGGTACTTC.

The chain employs TRBV7-9 and TRBJ1-4; D unresolved. Germline assignment: CDR1 SEHNR and CDR2 FQNEAQ (reference sequence). This CDR3 comprises 15 residues. Trimming took off 3 bases at V and 5 bases at J, with 13 bases between the two ends. The CDR3, as DNA: TGTGCCAGCAGCTTCTCACAGCGAAGGAATGAAAAACTGTTTTTT. This gives the protein CASSFSQRRNEKLFF.

The chain carries TRBV14 and TRBJ2-7; tentatively, D is TRBD1 (6 bases). The CDR3 extends over 12 amino acids. The germline V and J ends were trimmed by 0 bases and 13 bases, with 13 bases remaining between them. Germline CDR1 is SGHDN and CDR2 is FVKESK. The chain's CDR3 is CASSQDDRRSYF. The CDR3 coding sequence is TGTGCCAGCAGCCAAGATGACAGGAGAAGCTACTTC.

The chain combines TRBV5-1 with TRBJ1-2; TRBD1 might be the D (5 bases). Trimming pared 4 bases from V and 8 bases from J, leaving 18 bases between. CDR1 SGHRS and CDR2 YFSETQ come from the germline V gene. CDR3 length: 14 residues. The CDR3, as DNA: TGCGCCAGCAGCCCGGGGCAGCCCTCGATCGGCTACACCTTC. Translation: CASSPGQPSIGYTF. Full variable domain (outside the CDR3, taken from reference TRBV5-1 and TRBJ1-2): KAGVTQTPRYLIKTRGQQVTLSCSPISGHRSVSWYQQTPGQGLQFLFEYFSETQRNKGNFPGRFSGRQFSNSRSEMNVSTLELGDSALYLCASSPGQPSIGYTFGSGTRLTVV.

The CDR3 reads CASSLGLSSNQPQHF. The DNA of the CDR3 is TGCGCCAGCAGCTTAGGCCTTTCTAGCAATCAGCCCCAGCATTTT. This chain links TRBV5-1 with TRBJ1-5; no reliable D call. In germline, CDR1 is SGHRS, CDR2 YFSETQ. This CDR3 region has 15 residues. The V gene lost 2 bases and the J gene lost 0 bases, with 9 bases spanning the gap.

This chain uses TRBV30 with TRBJ1-2; 7 bases match TRBD1. The CDR3 is 12 residues long. Looked up from germline, CDR1 is GTSNPN and CDR2 is SVGIG (reference sequence). Germline trimming cut 8 bases from V and 4 bases from J; bases unmatched to any gene: 7. The CDR3 nucleotides are TGTGCCACTGACAGGGATGTCTATGGCTACACCTTC. Its translation: CATDRDVYGYTF.

J is TRBJ1-4 and V is TRBV13; maybe TRBD1 (6 bases). The V and J ends lost 5 bases and 0 bases respectively, with 13 bases between them. CDR1 is PRHDT and CDR2 is FYEKMQ in the germline V gene (reference sequence). This CDR3 region has 16 residues. The CDR3: CASSLRRGATNEKLFF. The CDR3 nucleotides read TGTGCCAGCAGCCTCAGAAGGGGGGCAACTAATGAAAAACTGTTTTTT.

CDR3 in DNA: TGCAGTGCTCCCTCCCCACTAGCGGGGGGGTACCAAGAGACCCAGTACTTC. Residues: CSAPSPLAGGYQETQYF. This sequence joins TRBV20-1 and TRBJ2-5; 13 bases are a match to TRBD2. This CDR3 is 17 amino acids long. V dropped 5 bases and J dropped 0; count of bases not matched to a gene: 9. Per the germline V gene, CDR1 is DFQATT and CDR2 is SNEGSKA (reference sequence).

The chain employs TRBV12-3 or TRBV12-4 and TRBJ1-1; 10 bases are a match to TRBD1. This CDR3 has 16 residues. V lost 5 bases and J lost 4; bases outside the gene matches: 10. The CDR3 loop reads CASSRDRGLMFTEAFF. CDR3 sequence (DNA): TGTGCCAGCAGTCGGGACAGGGGATTAATGTTCACTGAAGCTTTCTTT.

This rearrangement joins TRBV29-1 to TRBJ2-3; 8 bases are shared with TRBD2. Germline CDR1 SQVTM, CDR2 ANQGSEA. The CDR3 is made up of 13 amino acids. The V segment lost 3 bases and the J segment 6 bases; nucleotides outside the gene matches: 5. The CDR3 loop reads CSVDGGGEDTQYF. CDR3 coding DNA: TGCAGCGTTGACGGGGGGGGAGAGGATACGCAGTATTTT.

The chain recombines TRBV5-5 with TRBJ1-1; 11 bases align to TRBD1. CDR1 and CDR2 from the germline V gene are SGHKS and YYEKEE (reference sequence). CDR3 length: 14 amino acids. Trimming removed 4 bases from V and 3 bases from J; junction bases left unmatched: 2. CDR3 residues: CASSRTGGYTEAFF. In nucleotides, the CDR3 is TGTGCCAGCAGCCGGACAGGGGGCTACACTGAAGCTTTCTTT. Complete variable domain (other parts from reference TRBV5-5 and TRBJ1-1): DAGVTQSPTHLIKTRGQQVTLRCSPISGHKSVSWYQQVLGQGPQFIFQYYEKEERGRGNFPDRFSARQFPNYSSELNVNALLLGDSALYLCASSRTGGYTEAFFGQGTRLTVV.

This chain links TRBV6-5 with TRBJ1-2, with 9 bases lining up with TRBD1. The ends lost 5 bases at V and 9 bases at J; junction bases unmatched: 7. CDR3 length: 13 amino acids. CDR1 MNHEY and CDR2 SVGAGI come from the germline V gene. The CDR3 DNA is TGTGCCAGCAGTCCCCGGGACAGGGATCGCTACACCTTC. This sequence encodes CASSPRDRDRYTF.

The chain couples TRBV20-1 to TRBJ1-2; TRBD1 is a possible D gene (5 bases). Looked up from germline, CDR1 is DFQATT and CDR2 is SNEGSKA (reference sequence). CDR3 length: 14 residues. Between the trimmed V and J ends, which lost 5 bases and 0 bases, there was a span of 13 bases. CDR3 in amino acids: CSARIGHANYGYTF. For the CDR3, the DNA is TGCAGTGCTCGAATAGGACACGCTAACTATGGCTACACCTTC.

The V call is TRBV9, the J call TRBJ2-5; 12 bases agree with TRBD1. Germline CDR1 and CDR2: SGDLS and YYNGEE. The CDR3 has 14 residues. V shed 6 bases and J 5 bases; nucleotides not matched to a gene: 5. In DNA, the CDR3 is TGTGCCAGCAAGGGGACAGGGGGCGATGAGACCCAGTACTTC. It is translated as CASKGTGGDETQYF.

The chain employs TRBV20-1 and TRBJ2-6; D is unclear. Trimming stripped 5 bases from V and 2 bases from J, with 4 bases between. Germline CDR1 and CDR2: DFQATT and SNEGSKA (reference sequence). The CDR3 is made up of 12 amino acids. The CDR3 DNA follows: TGCAGTGCTGGGACTGGGGCCAACGTCCTGACTTTC. Amino acid sequence: CSAGTGANVLTF.

A note on this clonotype: The junction does not match germline at one end; this may be a read error. The J gene is TRBJ1-2, the V gene TRBV6-1, with 10 bases identical to TRBD1. Germline V gene data show CDR1 as MNHNS and CDR2 as SASEGT. The CDR3 is 15 amino acids. CDR3 protein: CASSQAGQGHYGYTF. The CDR3 nucleotides read TGTGCCAGCAGTCAAGCGGGACAGGGGCACTATGGCTACACCTTC.

V is TRBV9 and J is TRBJ2-2; D is undetermined. The length of the CDR3 is 14 residues. V was clipped by 5 bases and J by 1 base, with 9 bases between them. In germline, CDR1 is SGDLS, CDR2 YYNGEE. In DNA, the CDR3 is TGTGCCAGCAGGGACCGACAGAACACCGGGGAGCTGTTTTTT. Protein sequence: CASRDRQNTGELFF.

The rearrangement links TRBV13 to TRBJ1-2; no clear D. Germline CDR1 and CDR2: PRHDT and FYEKMQ (reference sequence). The V gene lost 5 bases and the J gene lost 7 bases, with 11 bases spanning the gap. CDR3 length: 12 residues. CDR3 DNA: TGTGCCAGCAGCCGCTACGGAGCTGGCTACACCTTC. Amino acid sequence: CASSRYGAGYTF.

CDR3 DNA: TGTGCCAGCAAAGCGGGGGAAAACACCGGGGAGCTGTTTTTT. Protein sequence: CASKAGENTGELFF. V gene TRBV5-4 combines with J gene TRBJ2-2; 8 bases fit TRBD2. The CDR3 runs to 14 residues. The germline gives CDR1 SGHNT, CDR2 YYREEE (reference sequence). J was trimmed by 2 bases and V by 6 bases; bases with no gene match: 3.

V gene TRBV6-5 combines with J gene TRBJ1-2; D call uncertain. The CDR3 length is 14 residues. Germline V gives CDR1 MNHEY, CDR2 SVGAGI. Trimming took 7 bases from V and 7 from J, leaving 19 bases between them. The CDR3 DNA reads TGTGCCAGCATCAAGCGGACGGGAGAAGCTGGCTACACCTTC. Its protein product is CASIKRTGEAGYTF.